Sequencing of this TCR beta chain was carried out in a study of shared clonotypes between healthy human individuals (dated by TCRdb to 2020 to 2022). In terms of the full investigation: The cohort included a few men and a couple of women between 18 and 49 years of age. Per donor, three plates each were used for CD4 naive and CD4 memory, two for CD8 naive, and one for CD8 memory. To estimate repertoire size and how much clonotypes are shared between individuals, the study performed deep sequencing of blood TCR repertoires from about 5 healthy adults. Different laboratories and diverse techniques were used to prepare libraries and sequence TCR repertoires, to increase sequencing depth and limit assay-specific biases. Each donor's leukapheresis produced roughly between about 0.85 and 10 billion PBMCs.

On the study overall, not on this receptor specifically: Higher generation probabilities were observed for clonotypes shared by all four sorted-subset donors than for non-shared clonotypes. Even with the large sequencing depth, rarefaction of the sorted-subset datasets indicated that sequencing was incomplete. Based on pairwise subsampling, the degree of clonotype sharing among donors was expected to be affected by sequencing depth. Naive subsets generally had larger estimated clonotype richness than memory subsets did. When a handful of donors were compared, the shared fraction of clonotypes was around 5% for naive CD4, 3.5% to 4% for naive CD8, 2.3% for memory CD4, and less than 0.5% for memory CD8. Sampling was limited to blood, and TCR repertoires in tissue likely differ from TCR repertoires in blood. Because the study included a small number of donors, the genetic and exposure-history diversity represented was limited.

On this clone: No cognate antigen has been identified for it. No base-level quality is on record; no much larger clone is a single base apart.

TCR CDR3 regions were amplified from genomic DNA by multiplex PCR using the deep immunoSEQ assay. For each cell subset, the extracted genomic DNA was distributed evenly across all wells of several immunoSEQ 96-well plates, and each plate served as one replicate. For sorted subsets, around 200 ng genomic DNA, equal to tens of thousands of T cell genomes, was loaded into each replicate PCR. Purified libraries were quantified with a Qubit 3.0 fluorometer, sized on a Bioanalyzer 2100, and re-quantified with the KAPA Library Quantification kit. A separate single-read 150-cycle Illumina NextSeq 550 flow cell was used to sequence each immunoSEQ 96-well plate. The original pipeline was this. The immunoSEQ output contained only junctional sequences without quality scores, so filtering could not match that applied to full-length reads. To assign V/J genes and CDR3, sequences were annotated using PyIR, a Python wrapper for IgBLAST v1.9, with IMGT germline references. Reads were filtered out if the reads had weak V/J assignments (E-value above 1e-6), no CDR3, stop codons, out-of-frame junctions, or ambiguous translated residues. V3J clonotypes were defined as sequences sharing the same inferred V gene, J gene, and CDR3 amino acid sequence. Percentage overlap between repertoires was computed as shared unique clonotypes divided by the size of the smaller repertoire. Three approaches were used to assess repertoire richness: RTK rarefaction, the Chao1 estimator, and Recon v2.1 estimates of unobserved clonotypes. OLGA was used to compute generation probabilities for all TCRbeta clonotypes that the gDNA method yielded from a handful of donors. This immuneACCESS table, as held by TCRdb, lists in-frame sequences with V and J called but not all clones. Of the missing ones, under half trace to an unresolved V gene in checked studies; the others have no known cause. V and J calls and clone size follow that table, whereas D and trimming were derived from the DNA. Across this sample there are under 850,000 clones, with approximately 72% seen only once. Together, the top ten hold approximately 2% of the sample.

The donors were healthy, HIV-negative adults who had no recently reported acute infections or vaccinations. Every donor was a Caucasian adult residing in Nashville, Tennessee, USA. CD4+ T cells were enriched through magnetic negative selection, after which naive cells were positively selected on CD45RA and the remaining negative fraction served as the memory subset. Blood was collected by leukapheresis, and PBMCs were isolated by Ficoll-Histopaque density gradient centrifugation and then cryopreserved in liquid nitrogen vapor phase. Purity and quantity of every magnetically sorted T cell population were checked by analytical flow cytometry. Genomic DNA was isolated from each sorted fraction and quantified by UV absorbance on a Nanodrop 2000c. The sequence was collected from a woman in her twenties or thirties in good health. Sequencing was carried out using memory CD4+ T cells sorted from blood. Taken with the paper, the label for cell subset or site translates to: CD45RA-negative fraction.

The DNA is TGTGCCAGCAGTGGGGTTGGGACAGGGGGGAATCAGCCCCAGCATTTT. Its translation reads: CASSGVGTGGNQPQHF. This sequence uses TRBV6-1 and TRBJ1-5, with 11 bases in between that match TRBD1. Trimming leaves V shorter by 4 bases and J shorter by 4 bases, with the junction holding 6 bases beyond the gene matches. In the germline V gene, CDR1 corresponds to MNHNS and CDR2 to SASEGT. The cysteine opens and the phenylalanine closes a CDR3 of 16 amino acids. The read is trimmed to its CDR3 DNA, 48 bases read in frame from base 1.